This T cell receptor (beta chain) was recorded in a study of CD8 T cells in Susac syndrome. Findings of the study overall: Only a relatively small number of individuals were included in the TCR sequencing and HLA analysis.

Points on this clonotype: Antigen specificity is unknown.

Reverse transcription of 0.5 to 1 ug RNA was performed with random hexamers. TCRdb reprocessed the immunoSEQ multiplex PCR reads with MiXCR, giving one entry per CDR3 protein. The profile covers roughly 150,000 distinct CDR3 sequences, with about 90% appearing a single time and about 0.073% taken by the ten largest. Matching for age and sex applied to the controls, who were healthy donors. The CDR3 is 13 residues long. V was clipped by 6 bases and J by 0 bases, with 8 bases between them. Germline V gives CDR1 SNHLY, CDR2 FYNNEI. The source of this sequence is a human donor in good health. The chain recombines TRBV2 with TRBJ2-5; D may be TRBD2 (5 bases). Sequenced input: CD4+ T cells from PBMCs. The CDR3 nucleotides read TGTGCCAGCAGCCGGGATCACCAAGAGACCCAGTACTTC. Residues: CASSRDHQETQYF.